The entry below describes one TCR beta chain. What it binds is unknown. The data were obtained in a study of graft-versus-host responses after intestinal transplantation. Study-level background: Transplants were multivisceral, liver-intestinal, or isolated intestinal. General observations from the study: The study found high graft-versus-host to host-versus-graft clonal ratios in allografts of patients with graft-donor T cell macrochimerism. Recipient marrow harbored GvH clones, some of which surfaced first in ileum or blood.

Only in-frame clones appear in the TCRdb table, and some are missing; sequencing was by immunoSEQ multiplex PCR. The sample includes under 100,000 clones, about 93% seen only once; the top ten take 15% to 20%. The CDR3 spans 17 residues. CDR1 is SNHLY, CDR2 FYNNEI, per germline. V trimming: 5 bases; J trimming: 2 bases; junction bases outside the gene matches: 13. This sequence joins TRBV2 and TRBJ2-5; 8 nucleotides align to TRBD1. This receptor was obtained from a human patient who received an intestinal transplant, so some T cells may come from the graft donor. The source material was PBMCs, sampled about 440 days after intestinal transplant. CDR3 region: CASSSRTGPLRQETQYF. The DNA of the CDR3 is TGTGCCAGCAGTTCCAGGACAGGGCCACTAAGGCAAGAGACCCAGTACTTC.